The clone carrying this T cell receptor beta chain was counted ten times or more. The sample belongs to a study of Graves' ophthalmopathy and Graves' hyperthyroidism. Amplified material comprised TCR beta CDR3 regions derived from RNA transcripts. Second-round multiplex PCR followed a first-round RT-PCR using HTBI primers. Each CDR3 protein is one row after TCRdb ran MiXCR on the multiplex PCR reads. The sample has about 480,000 distinct CDR3 sequences, approximately 15% seen once. Specimen: blood. The clonotype comes from a woman under 40 with Graves' ophthalmopathy.

CDR3 sequence reads: CASSYPGTRAYEQYF. The DNA for the CDR3 is TGTGCCAGCAGTTACCCCGGGACTAGAGCCTACGAGCAGTACTTC. The V and J genes are TRBV6-5 and TRBJ2-7, with 8 bases identical to TRBD2. There are 15 residues in the CDR3. The V gene's germline CDR1 is MNHEY and CDR2 SVGAGI. Losses at the gene ends were 2 bases for V and 2 bases for J; bases not matched to a gene: 5.